This T cell receptor beta chain was recovered during a study of shared clonotypes between healthy human individuals. Looking at the study overall: Samples came from a couple of female and a few male donors aged 18 to 49. CD4 naive cells filled three plates per donor, CD4 memory three, CD8 naive two and CD8 memory one. Study-wide results and limits: Generally, estimated richness proved larger in naive subsets than it did in memory subsets. When naive CD4 clonotypes were compared across a few donors, 5% to 5.5% were shared.

Trimming took off 4 bases at V and 6 bases at J, with 8 bases between the two ends. Germline-derived CDR1 and CDR2 are MNHNS and SASEGT. The CDR3 covers 12 residues. CD45RO-negative cells were positively selected for CCR7, leaving out terminally differentiated effector memory CD45RA+ cells. Notes on this clone: Antigen: not known.

Clones were read by immunoSEQ multiplex PCR, and TCRdb kept only the in-frame ones, dropping some. The sample records about 2.1 million clones, 85% to 95% being singletons. J is TRBJ2-3 and V is TRBV6-1; D is unclear. The sequenced sample was naive CD8+ T cells from PBMCs. This receptor was obtained from a man between 18 and 29 years old in good health. Some clones in this sample may be carry-over from other donors' samples. The CDR3 is CASSARPDTQYF. In nucleotides, the CDR3 is TGTGCCAGCAGTGCCCGCCCGGATACGCAGTATTTT.